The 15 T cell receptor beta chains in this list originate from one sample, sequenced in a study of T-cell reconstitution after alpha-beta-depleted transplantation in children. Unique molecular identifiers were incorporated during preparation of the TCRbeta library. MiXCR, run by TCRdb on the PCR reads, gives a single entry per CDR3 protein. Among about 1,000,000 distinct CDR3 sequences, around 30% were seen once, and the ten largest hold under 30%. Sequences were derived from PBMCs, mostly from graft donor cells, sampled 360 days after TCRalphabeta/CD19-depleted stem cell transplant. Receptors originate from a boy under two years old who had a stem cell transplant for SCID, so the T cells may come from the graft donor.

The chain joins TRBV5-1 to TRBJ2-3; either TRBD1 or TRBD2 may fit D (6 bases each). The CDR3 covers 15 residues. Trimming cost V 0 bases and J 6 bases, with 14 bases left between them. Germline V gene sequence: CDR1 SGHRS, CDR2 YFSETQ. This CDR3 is CASSLAGASGDTQYF. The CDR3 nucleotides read TGCGCCAGCAGCTTGGCGGGGGCCTCGGGGGATACGCAGTATTTT.

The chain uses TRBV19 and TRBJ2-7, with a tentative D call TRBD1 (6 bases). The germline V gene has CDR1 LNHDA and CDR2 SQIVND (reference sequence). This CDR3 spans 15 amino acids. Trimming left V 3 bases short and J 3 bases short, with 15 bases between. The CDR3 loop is CASSIKGGSVYEQYF. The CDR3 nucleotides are TGTGCCAGTAGTATCAAAGGGGGATCGGTCTACGAGCAGTACTTC.

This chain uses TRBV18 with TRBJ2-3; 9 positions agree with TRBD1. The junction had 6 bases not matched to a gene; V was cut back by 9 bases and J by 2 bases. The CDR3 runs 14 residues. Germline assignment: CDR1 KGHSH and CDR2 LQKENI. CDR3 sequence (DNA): TGTGCCAGTCTAAGGACAGGGGCCACAGATACGCAGTATTTT. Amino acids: CASLRTGATDTQYF.

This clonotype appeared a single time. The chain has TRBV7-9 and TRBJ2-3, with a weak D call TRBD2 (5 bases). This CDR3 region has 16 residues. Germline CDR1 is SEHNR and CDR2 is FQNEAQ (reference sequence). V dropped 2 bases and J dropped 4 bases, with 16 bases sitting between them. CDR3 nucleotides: TGTGCCAGCAGCTTACCCGGCGGACTGGGCCCAGATACGCAGTATTTT. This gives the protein CASSLPGGLGPDTQYF.

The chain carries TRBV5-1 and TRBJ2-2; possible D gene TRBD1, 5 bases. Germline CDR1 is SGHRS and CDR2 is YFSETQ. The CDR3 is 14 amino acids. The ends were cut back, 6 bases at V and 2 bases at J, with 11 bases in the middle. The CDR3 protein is CASMWTLNTGELFF. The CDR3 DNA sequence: TGCGCCAGCATGTGGACACTTAACACCGGGGAGCTGTTTTTT.

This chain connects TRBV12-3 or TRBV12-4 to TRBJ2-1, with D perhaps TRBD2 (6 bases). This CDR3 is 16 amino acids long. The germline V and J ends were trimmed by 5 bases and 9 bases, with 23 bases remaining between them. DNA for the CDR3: TGTGCCAGCAGTCGCTCCGGGACTTCCAGGGAGGTTGAGCAGTTCTTC. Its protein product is CASSRSGTSREVEQFF.

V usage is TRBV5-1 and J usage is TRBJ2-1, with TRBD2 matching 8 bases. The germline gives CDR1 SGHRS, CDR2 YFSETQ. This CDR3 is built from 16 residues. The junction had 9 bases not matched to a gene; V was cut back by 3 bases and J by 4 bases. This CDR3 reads CASSSGGTVPYNEQFF. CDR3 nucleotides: TGCGCCAGCAGCTCGGGGGGGACGGTACCTTACAATGAGCAGTTCTTC.

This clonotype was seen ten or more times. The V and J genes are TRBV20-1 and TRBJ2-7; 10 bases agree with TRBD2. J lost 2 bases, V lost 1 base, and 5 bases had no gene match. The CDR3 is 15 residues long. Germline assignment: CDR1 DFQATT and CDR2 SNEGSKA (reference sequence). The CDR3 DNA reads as TGCAGTGCTAGAGGGCTCACTAGCGGGACCTACGAGCAGTACTTC. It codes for CSARGLTSGTYEQYF.

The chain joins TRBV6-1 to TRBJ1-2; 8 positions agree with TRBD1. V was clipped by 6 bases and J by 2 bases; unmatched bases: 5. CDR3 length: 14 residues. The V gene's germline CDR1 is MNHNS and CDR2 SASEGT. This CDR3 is CASSWDRSNYGYTF. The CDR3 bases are TGTGCCAGCAGCTGGGACAGGTCAAACTATGGCTACACCTTC.

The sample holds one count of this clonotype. The CDR3 DNA follows: TGCGCCAGCAGCCAAAAGCGCGGAGCGGGGTTAAGCACAGATACGCAGTATTTT. Encoded protein: CASSQKRGAGLSTDTQYF. This chain links TRBV4-3 with TRBJ2-3, with TRBD2 matching over 7 bases. This CDR3 spans 18 amino acids. Trimming took 2 bases from V and 0 from J; bases not matched to a gene: 11. CDR1 and CDR2 from the germline V gene are LGHNA and YSLEER.

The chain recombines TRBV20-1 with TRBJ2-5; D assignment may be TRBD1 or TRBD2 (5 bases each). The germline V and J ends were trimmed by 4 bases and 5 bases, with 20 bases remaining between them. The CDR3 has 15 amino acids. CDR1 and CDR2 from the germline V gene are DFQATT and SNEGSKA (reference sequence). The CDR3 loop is CSANSPGTWEETQYF. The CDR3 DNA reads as TGCAGTGCTAACTCCCCCGGGACGTGGGAGGAGACCCAGTACTTC.

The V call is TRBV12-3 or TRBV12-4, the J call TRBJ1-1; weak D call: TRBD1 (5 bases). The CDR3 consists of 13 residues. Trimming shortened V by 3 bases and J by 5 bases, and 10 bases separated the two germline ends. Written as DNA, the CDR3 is TGTGCCAGCAGTTTCTGGGGGTTGACTGAAGCTTTCTTT. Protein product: CASSFWGLTEAFF.

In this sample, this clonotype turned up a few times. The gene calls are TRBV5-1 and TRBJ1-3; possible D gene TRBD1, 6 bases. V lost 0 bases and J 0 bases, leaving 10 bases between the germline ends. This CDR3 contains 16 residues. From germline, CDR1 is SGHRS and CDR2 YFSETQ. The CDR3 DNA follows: TGCGCCAGCAGCTTGGACCCGACAGGCTCTGGAAACACCATATATTTT. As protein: CASSLDPTGSGNTIYF.

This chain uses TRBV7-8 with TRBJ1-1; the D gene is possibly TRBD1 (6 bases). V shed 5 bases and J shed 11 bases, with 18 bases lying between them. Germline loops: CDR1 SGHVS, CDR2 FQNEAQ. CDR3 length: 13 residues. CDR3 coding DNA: TGTGCCAGCAGCGGAAAGGGGGGCGCGGGCGCTTTCTTT. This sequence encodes CASSGKGGAGAFF.

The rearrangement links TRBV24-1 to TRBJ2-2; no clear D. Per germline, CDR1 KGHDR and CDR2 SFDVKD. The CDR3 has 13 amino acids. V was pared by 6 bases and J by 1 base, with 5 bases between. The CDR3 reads CATSRWNTGELFF. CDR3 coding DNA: TGTGCCACCAGTCGGTGGAACACCGGGGAGCTGTTTTTT.